This is a list of T cell receptor beta chains from one sample in a study of long-term antiretroviral therapy in people with HIV. TCRdb's copy holds only in-frame clones and misses some; the assay was immunoSEQ multiplex PCR. The sample holds fewer than 30,000 clones, just over 85% seen once. Sample: unsorted PBMCs, taken almost 4.6 years after starting antiretroviral therapy. These receptors originate from a man aged 25-40 years with HIV. Each CDR3 is given with its conserved first and last residue. A D gene is named only where the DNA matches it firmly. Not every row has a clone size; where given, it reads once, few, many or a size class.

v_call	j_call	clone_size	d_call	cdr3_aa	cdr3_nt
TRBV6-5	TRBJ1-2	.	TRBD1	CASARDRDYGYTF	TGTGCCAGCGCACGGGACAGGGACTATGGCTACACCTTC
TRBV6-5	TRBJ1-6	.	TRBD1	CASSRGPVSPLHF	TGTGCCAGCAGTAGGGGGCCGGTGTCACCCCTCCACTTT
TRBV7-2	TRBJ2-3	once	TRBD2	CASSLASHVAGGGISDTQYF	TGTGCCAGCAGCTTAGCAAGTCACGTAGCGGGGGGGGGTATTTCAGATACGCAGTATTTT
TRBV6-6	TRBJ1-6	.	.	CASSYYGNSPLHF	TGTGCCAGCAGTTACTACGGGAACTCACCCCTCCACTTT
TRBV6-1	TRBJ1-1	.	.	CASSEPRGLGNTEAFF	TGTGCCAGCAGTGAACCACGGGGGCTTGGAAACACTGAAGCTTTCTTT
TRBV6-5	TRBJ2-7	.	TRBD1	CASRISGTGIYEQYF	TGTGCCAGCCGAATATCCGGGACAGGGATCTACGAGCAGTACTTC
TRBV9	TRBJ2-2	.	.	CASSARDNGLPGELFF	TGTGCCAGCAGCGCCCGGGACAATGGACTCCCCGGGGAGCTGTTTTTT
TRBV18	TRBJ2-5	.	TRBD1	CASSLTGVEETQYF	TGTGCCAGCTCACTAACAGGGGTTGAGGAGACCCAGTACTTC
TRBV2	TRBJ2-1	.	TRBD1	CASSAGQGSSNDEQFF	TGTGCCAGCAGTGCGGGACAGGGTTCGTCTAACGATGAGCAGTTCTTC
TRBV7-6	TRBJ2-3	.	TRBD1	CASSPRDRETDTQYF	TGTGCCAGCAGCCCGAGGGACAGGGAAACAGATACGCAGTATTTT